This TCR beta chain appears in the sequencing data of a study of T cell responses to AZD1222 COVID-19 vaccine. Trimming removed 3 bases at V and 3 bases at J, with 8 bases between. Germline CDR1 and CDR2: SEHNR and FQNEAQ (reference sequence). The CDR3 covers 13 residues. Profiled with immunoSEQ multiplex PCR; TCRdb holds only in-frame clones, not every one. Seen here are fewer than 180,000 clones, around 90% observed once, and the top ten hold 3% to 3.5%. This sample comprised peripheral blood, obtained 28 days after the second AZD1222 dose. This TCR derives from an adult who received the AZD1222 COVID-19 vaccine. The rearrangement joins TRBV7-9 to TRBJ1-1; no clear D gene. The DNA for the CDR3 is TGTGCCAGCAGCTTGAGGAGGGACACTGAAGCTTTCTTT. The encoded protein is CASSLRRDTEAFF.